The 21 T cell receptor beta chains given below trace back to one sample, sequenced in a study of post-analysis software for immune sequencing data. Study-wide points: Comparison of patients with controls showed four or five TRBV segments more frequent in patients, TRBV5-6, TRBV5-1 and TRBV20-1 among them.

These receptors are not linked to any known antigen. Unique molecular identifiers were present in the TCR beta cDNA libraries. Via MiXCR, TCRdb re-called the PCR reads, giving one row per CDR3 protein. The profile shows a few hundred thousand distinct CDR3 sequences, under 55% of them singletons. The sequenced sample consisted of blood. Receptor source: a girl aged 10-17 years with multiple sclerosis.

The chain has TRBV7-2 and TRBJ1-1, with 8 bases fitting TRBD1. V lost 5 bases to trimming and J lost 1 base; unmatched junction nucleotides: 9. CDR3 size: 16 residues. CDR1 and CDR2 from the germline V gene are SGHTA and FQGNSA. CDR3 sequence: CASSLRQGKGNTEAFF. The CDR3 DNA is TGTGCCAGCAGCCTCCGACAGGGGAAGGGGAACACTGAAGCTTTCTTT.

This chain links TRBV27 with TRBJ2-7, with TRBD2 matching over 11 bases. J lost 3 bases, V lost 8 bases, and 3 bases had no gene match. The CDR3 is made up of 13 amino acids. Per the germline V gene, CDR1 is MNHEY and CDR2 is SMNVEV (reference sequence). The CDR3 spells CASAGTSGYEQYF. The DNA of the CDR3 is TGTGCCAGCGCCGGGACTAGCGGCTACGAGCAGTACTTC.

The chain joins TRBV29-1 to TRBJ1-1; D is unresolved. The CDR3 length is 13 residues. The ends were cut back, 3 bases at V and 6 bases at J, with 14 bases in the middle. CDR1 is SQVTM and CDR2 is ANQGSEA in the germline V gene. For the CDR3, the DNA is TGCAGCGTTGAGGCTGTCCCTAGGGCTGAAGCTTTCTTT. It is translated as CSVEAVPRAEAFF.

This clonotype has more than one count but fewer than ten. This rearrangement joins TRBV5-1 to TRBJ1-1; no reliable D call. The CDR3 extends over 16 amino acids. Deletions cut 0 bases from V and 0 bases from J, with 12 bases between. Germline V gene lookup returns CDR1 SGHRS and CDR2 YFSETQ. DNA of the CDR3: TGCGCCAGCAGCTTGGATGTAGGAGACATGAACACTGAAGCTTTCTTT. This codes for CASSLDVGDMNTEAFF.

V and J are TRBV2 and TRBJ1-1; D unresolved. Per germline, CDR1 SNHLY and CDR2 FYNNEI. The CDR3 loop spans 14 amino acids. The ends were cut back, 5 bases at V and 0 bases at J, with 10 bases in the middle. The DNA of the CDR3 is TGTGCCAGCAGTCGCGGGGAACTGAACACTGAAGCTTTCTTT. Translated, it gives CASSRGELNTEAFF.

The chain uses TRBV4-2 and TRBJ2-1; D ambiguous. Germline-derived CDR1 and CDR2 are LGHNA and YNFKEQ. The CDR3 sequence is 14 residues long. Trimming pared 2 bases from V and 8 bases from J, leaving 13 bases between. CDR3 coding DNA: TGTGCCAGCAGCCAATCAAATCTAGACCATGAGCAGTTCTTC. Translated, it gives CASSQSNLDHEQFF.

This clonotype is a singleton in its sample. V usage is TRBV20-1 and J usage is TRBJ2-7; 9 bases match TRBD2. The CDR3 sequence is 16 residues long. The germline V gene has CDR1 DFQATT and CDR2 SNEGSKA (reference sequence). After removal of 3 bases from V and 3 bases from J, the junction contained 12 bases not matched to a gene. CDR3 amino acids: CSASSSSGIYSYEQYF. CDR3 nucleotide sequence: TGCAGTGCTAGCTCCTCTAGCGGGATTTATAGCTACGAGCAGTACTTC.

V gene TRBV5-1 combines with J gene TRBJ2-1; D is possibly TRBD2 (5 bases). Germline assignment: CDR1 SGHRS and CDR2 YFSETQ. This CDR3 contains 15 residues. V gave up 0 bases and J gave up 3 bases, with 10 bases separating them. CDR3 nucleotide sequence: TGCGCCAGCAGCTTGGAGGCTAGCAGCTACAATGAGCAGTTCTTC. Translation: CASSLEASSYNEQFF.

The V gene is TRBV20-1, the J gene TRBJ2-5; 8 nucleotides line up with TRBD2. V was pared by 6 bases and J by 1 base, with 10 bases of the junction left unmatched. Germline V CDR1 and CDR2: DFQATT, SNEGSKA (reference sequence). The CDR3 consists of 15 residues. The CDR3 DNA reads TGCAGTGCCCTTATGCGGGGGGTCATCCAAGAGACCCAGTACTTC. Translated, it gives CSALMRGVIQETQYF.

The genes are TRBV28 and TRBJ1-5; D ambiguous. CDR3 size: 16 residues. CDR1 MDHEN and CDR2 SYDVKM come from the germline V gene. Trimming pared 7 bases from V and 1 base from J, leaving 17 bases between. The CDR3 is CASKTPGRLSNQPQHF. CDR3 sequence (DNA): TGTGCCAGCAAGACCCCCGGCCGATTAAGCAATCAGCCCCAGCATTTT.

The V call is TRBV7-2, the J call TRBJ1-1, with D hard to call. The germline V and J ends were trimmed by 5 bases and 2 bases, with 12 bases remaining between them. The CDR3 contains 14 residues. Germline V gene sequence: CDR1 SGHTA, CDR2 FQGNSA. Here the CDR3 DNA reads TGTGCCAGCAGCCCTTCCCGGGCCAACACTGAAGCTTTCTTT. Encoded protein: CASSPSRANTEAFF.

Remarks on this clonotype: At one of its ends the junction is not consistent with the germline gene, which may arise from a read error. The chain uses TRBV12-3 or TRBV12-4 and TRBJ2-6; 9 positions match TRBD1. This CDR3 has 17 amino acids. The CDR3 DNA follows: TGTACCAGCAGGAGACAGGGGGGAGACTCTGGGGCCAACGTCCTGACTTTC. Translating it yields CTSRRQGGDSGANVLTF.

This clonotype was seen repeatedly, ten times or more. The rearrangement uses TRBV12-3 or TRBV12-4 and TRBJ1-2; D may be TRBD1 (6 bases). The CDR3 length is 13 residues. Trimming removed 1 base from V and 4 bases from J, with 7 bases in between. As DNA, the CDR3 is TGTGCCAGCAGTTTAGAGGGGGGCTATGGCTACACCTTC. Encoded protein: CASSLEGGYGYTF.

The chain links TRBV29-1 to TRBJ1-4; D is unclear. The CDR3 length is 13 residues. V shed 4 bases and J shed 5 bases, with 11 bases lying between them. Looked up from germline, CDR1 is SQVTM and CDR2 is ANQGSEA. For the CDR3, the DNA is TGCAGCGTTGCGCTGAACGGGAATGAAAAACTGTTTTTT. Translated, it gives CSVALNGNEKLFF.

V gene TRBV10-3 combines with J gene TRBJ2-7; unclear D gene. Trimming cost V 0 bases and J 3 bases, with 12 bases left between them. The V gene's germline CDR1 is ENHRY and CDR2 SYGVKD. The CDR3 consists of 15 residues. The CDR3 loop reads CAISESSLEYYEQYF. The DNA of the CDR3 is TGTGCCATCAGTGAGTCATCCCTAGAATACTACGAGCAGTACTTC.

The rearrangement links TRBV27 to TRBJ2-7, with D tentatively TRBD1 (8 bases). CDR3 length: 14 amino acids. Trimming removed 5 bases from V and 5 bases from J, with 16 bases in between. CDR1 is MNHEY, CDR2 SMNVEV, per germline (reference sequence). The CDR3 nucleotides read TGTGCCAGCAGTCTTCGACAGGGGAGGGACGAGCAGTACTTC. It encodes CASSLRQGRDEQYF.

This clonotype was recorded only once. J is TRBJ1-1 and V is TRBV6-5; D ambiguous. Germline V lookup: CDR1 MNHEY, CDR2 SVGAGI. This CDR3 region has 13 residues. Trimming took 0 bases from V and 6 from J, leaving 8 bases between them. CDR3 sequence: CASSYSRAPEAFF. The CDR3 region has the DNA TGTGCCAGCAGTTACTCGAGGGCGCCTGAAGCTTTCTTT.

The genes are TRBV14 and TRBJ2-5; 10 positions match TRBD2. V dropped 2 bases and J dropped 2; count of bases not matched to a gene: 5. CDR1 and CDR2 from the germline V gene are SGHDN and FVKESK. The CDR3 totals 16 residues. The chain's CDR3 is CASSQRRTSGQETQYF. CDR3 DNA: TGTGCCAGCAGCCAAAGGCGGACTAGCGGACAAGAGACCCAGTACTTC.

In its sample, this clonotype was seen a few times. The chain couples TRBV5-1 to TRBJ2-3; no reliable D call. Germline assignment: CDR1 SGHRS and CDR2 YFSETQ. The V and J ends lost 0 bases and 4 bases respectively, with 6 bases between them. The CDR3 runs to 13 residues. The CDR3 DNA reads TGCGCCAGCAGCTTGGATTTGGCAGATACGCAGTATTTT. Its translation is CASSLDLADTQYF.

This clonotype has more than one count but fewer than ten. J is TRBJ2-5 and V is TRBV9; D might be TRBD2 (6 bases). This CDR3 is built from 15 residues. Germline V gene lookup returns CDR1 SGDLS and CDR2 YYNGEE. V lost 3 bases, J lost 4 bases, and 16 bases lay in between. The CDR3 DNA follows: TGTGCCAGCAGCGCAGGATCCCAGGGAGGAGAGACCCAGTACTTC. Its protein product is CASSAGSQGGETQYF.

This clonotype turned up a few times. The genes are TRBV5-1 and TRBJ2-1, with 8 bases aligning to TRBD1. With V trimmed by 0 bases and J by 3 bases, 2 bases remained unmatched. Germline V CDR1 and CDR2: SGHRS, YFSETQ. The CDR3 is 15 residues long. CDR3 in DNA: TGCGCCAGCAGCTTGGACAGGGGGGTCTACAATGAGCAGTTCTTC. It is translated as CASSLDRGVYNEQFF.